These T cell receptor beta chains were read from a single sample in a study of cytomegalovirus exposure and HLA in healthy donors. TCRdb keeps only in-frame clones here, not all; method: immunoSEQ multiplex PCR. The sample records about 110,000 clones, 70% to 85% being singletons. Sequencing input: PBMCs. These TCRs come from a woman aged 18-29 years in good health and CMV-seronegative. Both conserved end residues are part of each CDR3. Fields, in order: J gene, D gene, V gene, clone size, CDR3 protein, CDR3 DNA. The D gene is left open where the match is weak. Size tells how often a clone was seen (once, few, many) or the class of an expanded clone, and some rows leave it out.

TRBJ1-5	TRBD1	TRBV10-2	NA	CASSLTGRDHQPQHF	TGCGCCAGCAGTTTGACAGGGCGGGATCATCAGCCCCAGCATTTT
TRBJ2-7	TRBD2	TRBV7-2	once	CASNYLPGLDSYEQYF	TGTGCCAGCAACTACCTCCCGGGACTAGACTCCTACGAGCAGTACTTC
TRBJ1-1	NA	TRBV11-2	NA	CASSPRGGDTEAFF	TGTGCCAGCAGTCCCCGCGGGGGCGACACTGAAGCTTTCTTT
TRBJ2-3	TRBD2	TRBV4-2	NA	CASSRTPGTSGGAKTDTQYF	TGTGCCAGCAGCCGAACGCCGGGGACTAGCGGGGGGGCCAAAACAGATACGCAGTATTTT
TRBJ2-5	TRBD1	TRBV7-2	NA	CASSRGQAQETQYF	TGTGCCAGCAGCCGAGGACAGGCTCAAGAGACCCAGTACTTC
TRBJ2-1	NA	TRBV5-1	few	CASSLAREQFF	TGCGCCAGCAGCTTGGCCAGGGAGCAGTTCTTC
TRBJ1-1	NA	TRBV28	NA	CASSLRVGTEAFF	TGTGCCAGCAGTTTGAGGGTGGGCACTGAAGCTTTCTTT
TRBJ1-1	NA	TRBV10-1	few	CASSAHSTTGSTEAFF	TGCGCCAGCAGTGCTCACTCAACCACAGGGAGTACTGAAGCTTTCTTT
TRBJ1-2	NA	TRBV6-5	NA	CASSYGGLLYGYTF	TGTGCCAGCAGTTATGGGGGCCTTTTGTATGGCTACACCTTC
TRBJ1-1	TRBD1	TRBV28	NA	CASSFRGGAEAFF	TGTGCCAGCAGTTTCCGAGGGGGCGCTGAAGCTTTCTTT
TRBJ1-4	TRBD1	TRBV6-1	once	CASSLGQPNEKLFF	TGTGCCAGCAGTCTGGGACAGCCTAATGAAAAACTGTTTTTT
TRBJ1-2	NA	TRBV7-6	once	CASSFLGEAGYTF	TGTGCCAGCAGCTTTCTTGGGGAGGCAGGCTACACCTTC
TRBJ1-2	TRBD1	TRBV7-6	NA	CASSLGWTGDGYTF	TGTGCCAGCAGCTTAGGGTGGACAGGGGATGGCTACACCTTC
TRBJ2-1	NA	TRBV7-2	NA	CASSYNNEQFF	TGTGCCAGCAGCTACAACAATGAGCAGTTCTTC
TRBJ2-2	NA	TRBV5-1	once	CASSLASDRNTGELFF	TGCGCCAGCAGCTTGGCCTCGGACAGGAACACCGGGGAGCTGTTTTTT
TRBJ1-1	NA	TRBV7-6	NA	CASTLAGGALTEAFF	TGTGCCAGCACCCTCGCTGGGGGGGCTCTCACTGAAGCTTTCTTT
TRBJ1-1	NA	TRBV19	NA	CASKYRDTEAFF	TGTGCCAGTAAGTACCGGGACACTGAAGCTTTCTTT
TRBJ2-7	TRBD1	TRBV6-5	NA	CASSYSDRVYEQYF	TGTGCCAGCAGCTACTCGGACAGGGTCTACGAGCAGTACTTC
TRBJ2-1	TRBD2	TRBV2	NA	CASSPVTSGLYNEQFF	TGTGCCAGCAGTCCCGTTACTAGCGGCCTCTACAATGAGCAGTTCTTC
TRBJ2-5	TRBD1	TRBV5-1	NA	CASSPGQGQQTQYF	TGCGCCAGCAGCCCTGGACAGGGGCAGCAGACCCAGTACTTC
TRBJ2-7	TRBD1	TRBV10-3	NA	CAISEEVTGEYEQYF	TGTGCCATCAGTGAAGAAGTGACAGGGGAATACGAGCAGTACTTC
TRBJ2-5	TRBD1	TRBV27	NA	CASSLTTGTGGGTQYF	TGTGCCAGCAGTTTAACTACCGGGACAGGGGGGGGGACCCAGTACTTC
TRBJ1-2	NA	TRBV28	NA	CASSGRGQTGYTF	TGTGCCAGTTCCGGAAGGGGTCAAACTGGCTACACCTTC
TRBJ2-1	TRBD2	TRBV7-9	NA	CASSLPKKRELYYNEQFF	TGTGCCAGCAGCCTCCCGAAGAAGCGGGAGTTGTACTACAATGAGCAGTTCTTC
TRBJ2-7	TRBD2	TRBV6-5	NA	CASSLSLAGGYEQYF	TGTGCCAGCAGCCTATCACTAGCGGGAGGCTACGAGCAGTACTTC
TRBJ1-6	NA	TRBV25-1	NA	CASSPTGSSYNSPLHF	TGTGCCAGCAGCCCGACCGGGAGCTCCTATAATTCACCCCTCCACTTT
TRBJ2-2	NA	TRBV7-2	NA	CASGATNTGELFF	TGTGCCAGCGGGGCGACGAACACCGGGGAGCTGTTTTTT
TRBJ2-1	TRBD2	TRBV7-9	NA	CASSSRLAGGRGEQFF	TGTGCCAGCAGCAGCCGACTAGCGGGAGGTCGGGGTGAGCAGTTCTTC
TRBJ1-6	NA	TRBV6-6	NA	CATQGLNSPLHF	TGTGCCACCCAGGGCCTTAATTCACCCCTCCACTTT
TRBJ2-7	NA	TRBV2	NA	CASSEPRTVGYEQYF	TGTGCCAGCAGTGAACCCCGGACAGTCGGCTACGAGCAGTACTTC
TRBJ1-1	NA	TRBV5-8	NA	CASSFGQTEAFF	TGTGCCAGCAGCTTCGGACAAACAGAAGCTTTCTTT
TRBJ1-5	NA	TRBV2	NA	CASSLTGNNQPQHF	TGTGCCAGCAGCCTTACAGGAAATAACCAGCCCCAGCATTTT
TRBJ2-1	NA	TRBV15	NA	CATSTNNEQFF	TGTGCCACCAGCACAAACAATGAGCAGTTCTTC
TRBJ1-2	TRBD1	TRBV9	NA	CASSQAQGASPNGGYTF	TGTGCCAGCAGCCAGGCCCAGGGGGCCTCCCCCAATGGTGGCTACACCTTC
TRBJ1-2	NA	TRBV6-1	NA	CASSVMGRGNYGYTF	TGTGCCAGCAGTGTTATGGGTCGGGGGAACTATGGCTACACCTTC
TRBJ2-1	TRBD2	TRBV7-9	NA	CASSPNLAGGLYNEQFF	TGTGCCAGCAGCCCAAACCTAGCGGGAGGCCTCTACAATGAGCAGTTCTTC
TRBJ1-4	NA	TRBV7-8	few	CASSLGEGEKLFF	TGTGCCAGCAGCTTAGGGGAGGGCGAAAAACTGTTTTTT